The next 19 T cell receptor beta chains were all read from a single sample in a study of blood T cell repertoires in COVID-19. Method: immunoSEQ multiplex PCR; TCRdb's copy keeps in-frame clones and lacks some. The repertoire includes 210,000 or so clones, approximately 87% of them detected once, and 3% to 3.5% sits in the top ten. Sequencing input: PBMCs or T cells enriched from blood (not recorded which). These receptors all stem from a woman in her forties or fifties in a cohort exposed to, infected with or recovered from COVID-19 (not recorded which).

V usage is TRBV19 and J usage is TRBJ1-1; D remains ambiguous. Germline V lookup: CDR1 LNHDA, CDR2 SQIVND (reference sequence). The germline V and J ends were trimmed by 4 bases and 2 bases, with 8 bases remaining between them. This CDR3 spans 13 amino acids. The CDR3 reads CASSTTPNTEAFF. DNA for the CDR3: TGTGCCAGTAGTACCACACCTAACACTGAAGCTTTCTTT.

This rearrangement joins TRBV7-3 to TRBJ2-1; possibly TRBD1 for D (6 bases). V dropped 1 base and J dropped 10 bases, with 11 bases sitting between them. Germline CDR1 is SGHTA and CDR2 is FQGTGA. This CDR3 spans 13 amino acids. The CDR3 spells CASSLNPQGEQFF. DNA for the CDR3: TGTGCCAGCAGCTTAAACCCACAGGGCGAGCAGTTCTTC.

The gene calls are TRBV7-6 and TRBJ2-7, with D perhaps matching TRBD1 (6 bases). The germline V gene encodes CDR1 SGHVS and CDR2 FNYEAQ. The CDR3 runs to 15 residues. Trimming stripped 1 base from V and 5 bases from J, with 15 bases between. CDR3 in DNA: TGTGCCAGCAGCTTAGGACCCCATTCAGGGGACGAGCAGTACTTC. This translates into CASSLGPHSGDEQYF.

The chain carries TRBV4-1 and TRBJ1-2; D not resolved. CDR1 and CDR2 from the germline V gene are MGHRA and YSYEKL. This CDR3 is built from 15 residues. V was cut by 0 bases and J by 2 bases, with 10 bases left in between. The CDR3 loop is CASSQDPSGNYGYTF. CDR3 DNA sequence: TGCGCCAGCAGCCAAGATCCTTCGGGGAACTATGGCTACACCTTC.

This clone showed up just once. The CDR3 DNA follows: TGTGCCAGCAGCACCCGACTAGCGGGCAATGAGCAGTTCTTC. It encodes CASSTRLAGNEQFF. The J gene is TRBJ2-1, the V gene TRBV4-2, with 10 positions matching TRBD2. Trimming cost V 5 bases and J 6 bases; bases outside gene matches: 4. Germline CDR1 is LGHNA and CDR2 is YNFKEQ. This CDR3 spans 14 amino acids.

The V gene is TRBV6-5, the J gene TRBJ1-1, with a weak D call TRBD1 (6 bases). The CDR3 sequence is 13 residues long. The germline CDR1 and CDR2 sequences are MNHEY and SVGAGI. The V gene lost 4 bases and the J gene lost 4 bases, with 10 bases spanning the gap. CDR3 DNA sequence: TGTGCCAGCAGTTTGTACAGGGCCACTGAAGCTTTCTTT. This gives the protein CASSLYRATEAFF.

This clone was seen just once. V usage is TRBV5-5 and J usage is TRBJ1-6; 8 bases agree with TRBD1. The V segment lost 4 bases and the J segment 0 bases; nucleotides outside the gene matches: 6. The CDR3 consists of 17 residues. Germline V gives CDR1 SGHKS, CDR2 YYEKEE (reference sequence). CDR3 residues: CASSKTTGASYNSPLHF. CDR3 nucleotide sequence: TGTGCCAGCAGCAAGACGACAGGGGCCTCCTATAATTCACCCCTCCACTTT.

The CDR3 coding sequence is TGTGCCAGCAGCATTCTCCGGGACAGCTACACCTTC. This encodes CASSILRDSYTF. The chain employs TRBV7-8 and TRBJ1-2; TRBD1 is a possible D gene (6 bases). V was cut by 5 bases and J by 9 bases, with 13 bases left in between. CDR3 length: 12 residues. Germline V CDR1 and CDR2: SGHVS, FQNEAQ. The whole variable domain, remainder taken from reference TRBV7-8 and TRBJ1-2, is GAGVSQSPRYKVAKRGQDVALRCDPISGHVSLFWYQQALGQGPEFLTYFQNEAQLDKSGLPSDRFFAERPEGSVSTLKIQRTQQEDSAVYLCASSILRDSYTFGSGTRLTVV.

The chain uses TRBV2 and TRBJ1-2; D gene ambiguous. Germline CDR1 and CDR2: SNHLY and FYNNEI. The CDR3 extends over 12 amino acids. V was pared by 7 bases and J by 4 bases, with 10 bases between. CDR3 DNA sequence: TGTGCCAGCAACAAAGGGAGCTATGGCTACACCTTC. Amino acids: CASNKGSYGYTF.

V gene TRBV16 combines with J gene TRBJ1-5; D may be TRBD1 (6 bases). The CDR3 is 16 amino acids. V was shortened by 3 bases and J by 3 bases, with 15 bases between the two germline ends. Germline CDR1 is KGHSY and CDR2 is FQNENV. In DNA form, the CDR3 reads TGTGCCAGCAGCCATAACTTGGACAGATTCAATCAGCCCCAGCATTTT. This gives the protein CASSHNLDRFNQPQHF.

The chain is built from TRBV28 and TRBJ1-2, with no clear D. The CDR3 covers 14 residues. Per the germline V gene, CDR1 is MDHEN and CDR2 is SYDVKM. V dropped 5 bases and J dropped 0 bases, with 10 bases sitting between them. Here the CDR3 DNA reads TGTGCCAGCAGTCGCGTCCGAACTAACTATGGCTACACCTTC. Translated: CASSRVRTNYGYTF.

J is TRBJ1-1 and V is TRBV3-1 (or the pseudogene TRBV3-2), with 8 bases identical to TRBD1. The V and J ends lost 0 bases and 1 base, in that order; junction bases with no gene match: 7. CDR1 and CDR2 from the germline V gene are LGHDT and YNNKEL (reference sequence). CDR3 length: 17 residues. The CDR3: CASSQEFRGQGNTEAFF. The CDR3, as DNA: TGTGCCAGCAGCCAAGAATTCAGGGGGCAAGGGAACACTGAAGCTTTCTTT.

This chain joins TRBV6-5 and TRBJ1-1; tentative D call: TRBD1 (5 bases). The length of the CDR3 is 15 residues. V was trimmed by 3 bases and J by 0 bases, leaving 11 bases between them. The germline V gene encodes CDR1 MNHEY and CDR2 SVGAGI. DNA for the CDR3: TGTGCCAGCAGTTATGGGGGGGGTCTGAACACTGAAGCTTTCTTT. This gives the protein CASSYGGGLNTEAFF.

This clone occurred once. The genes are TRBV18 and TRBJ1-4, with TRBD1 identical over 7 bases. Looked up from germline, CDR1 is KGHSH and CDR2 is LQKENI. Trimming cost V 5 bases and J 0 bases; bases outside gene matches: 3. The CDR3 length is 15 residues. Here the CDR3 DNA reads TGTGCCAGCTCATCCGGGACAGCAACTAATGAAAAACTGTTTTTT. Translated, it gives CASSSGTATNEKLFF.

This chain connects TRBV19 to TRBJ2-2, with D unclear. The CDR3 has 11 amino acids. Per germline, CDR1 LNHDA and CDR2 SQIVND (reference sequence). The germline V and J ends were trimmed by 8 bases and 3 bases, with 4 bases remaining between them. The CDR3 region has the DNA TGTGCCAGTTCGGACACCGGGGAGCTGTTTTTT. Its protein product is CASSDTGELFF. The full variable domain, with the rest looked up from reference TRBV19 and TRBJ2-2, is DGGITQSPKYLFRKEGQNVTLSCEQNLNHDAMYWYRQDPGQGLRLIYYSQIVNDFQKGDIAEGYSVSREKKESFPLTVTSAQKNPTAFYLCASSDTGELFFGEGSRLTVL.

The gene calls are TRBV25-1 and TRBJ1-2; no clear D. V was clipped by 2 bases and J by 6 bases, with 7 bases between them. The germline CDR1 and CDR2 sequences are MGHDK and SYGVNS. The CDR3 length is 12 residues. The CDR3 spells CASSEVRNGYTF. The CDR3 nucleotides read TGTGCCAGCAGTGAAGTCAGGAATGGCTACACCTTC.

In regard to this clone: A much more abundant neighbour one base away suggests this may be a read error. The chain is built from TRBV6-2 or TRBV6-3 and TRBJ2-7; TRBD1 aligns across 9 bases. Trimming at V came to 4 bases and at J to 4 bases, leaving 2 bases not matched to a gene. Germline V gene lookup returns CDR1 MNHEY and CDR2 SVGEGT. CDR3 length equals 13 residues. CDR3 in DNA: TGTGCCAGCAGTTCGGGACAGGGATACGAGCAGTACTTC. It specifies CASSSGQGYEQYF.

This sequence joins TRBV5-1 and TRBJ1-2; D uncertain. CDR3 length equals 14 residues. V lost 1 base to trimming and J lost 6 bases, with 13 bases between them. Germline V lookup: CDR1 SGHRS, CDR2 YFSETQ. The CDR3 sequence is CASSLLPPTDGYTF. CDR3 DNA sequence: TGCGCCAGCAGCTTGTTGCCCCCCACGGATGGCTACACCTTC.

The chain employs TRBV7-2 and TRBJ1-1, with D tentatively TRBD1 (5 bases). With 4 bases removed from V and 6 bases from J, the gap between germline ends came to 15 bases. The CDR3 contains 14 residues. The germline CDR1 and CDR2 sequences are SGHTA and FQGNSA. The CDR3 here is CASSSRGGSPEAFF. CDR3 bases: TGTGCCAGCAGCTCTCGGGGGGGGTCCCCTGAAGCTTTCTTT.